A selection of T cell receptor beta chains follows, all from one sample in a study of control samples from healthy donors and cancer patients. Libraries were prepared by immunoSEQ multiplex PCR; TCRdb keeps only in-frame clonotypes and omits some of them. This table has under 65,000 clones, approximately 90% appearing once. Sequencing was carried out using PBMCs. Every receptor here comes from a man aged 30 to 45 with colorectal cancer. The CDR3 runs from the conserved cysteine through the conserved F or W. The order of the fields is V gene, J gene, D gene, CDR3 protein. The D gene is left open where the match is weak.

V: TRBV2
J: TRBJ2-1
D: TRBD2
CDR3: CASLELAAGGLYNEQFF

V: TRBV9
J: TRBJ2-2
D: .
CDR3: CASSASGWNTGELFF

V: TRBV5-4
J: TRBJ1-1
D: .
CDR3: CASSLVKGGTEAFF

V: TRBV30
J: TRBJ1-6
D: .
CDR3: CAWNRGNSPLHF

V: TRBV6-5
J: TRBJ1-5
D: TRBD1
CDR3: CASSRGQGYQPQHF

V: TRBV29-1
J: TRBJ1-1
D: .
CDR3: CSVDGHMNTEAFF

V: TRBV7-9
J: TRBJ1-1
D: TRBD1
CDR3: CASSLGTGPDTEAFF

V: TRBV5-1
J: TRBJ1-2
D: TRBD1
CDR3: CASSTGQVDYGYTF

V: TRBV5-1
J: TRBJ1-2
D: .
CDR3: CASSPVDNRGGYTF

V: TRBV9
J: TRBJ1-2
D: .
CDR3: CASSVGVGSITGYTF

V: TRBV11-2
J: TRBJ2-2
D: .
CDR3: CASSSLNTDGKLFF

V: TRBV5-1
J: TRBJ1-1
D: .
CDR3: CASSPATGDEAFF

V: TRBV5-6
J: TRBJ2-7
D: .
CDR3: CASSLGRGARQYF

V: TRBV12-3/TRBV12-4
J: TRBJ2-7
D: .
CDR3: CASSPDRTYEQYF

V: TRBV7-9
J: TRBJ1-4
D: TRBD1
CDR3: CASSRDRESEKLFF

V: TRBV18
J: TRBJ2-2
D: .
CDR3: CASSPRVPEPGTGELFF

V: TRBV27
J: TRBJ1-6
D: TRBD1
CDR3: CASTRGQGGLSYNSPLHF

V: TRBV27
J: TRBJ1-1
D: .
CDR3: CASSFRGARTEAFF

V: TRBV9
J: TRBJ1-3
D: .
CDR3: CASSVGQASSGNTIYF

V: TRBV5-1
J: TRBJ1-2
D: .
CDR3: CASSSLEGGIVWGYTF

V: TRBV19
J: TRBJ2-5
D: .
CDR3: CASSIERLGGETQYF

V: TRBV2
J: TRBJ1-2
D: .
CDR3: CASSASGTFGYTF

V: TRBV20-1
J: TRBJ2-2
D: TRBD1
CDR3: CSASQPRQGRTGELFF

V: TRBV5-1
J: TRBJ1-1
D: .
CDR3: CASSPWVVMNTEAFF

V: TRBV19
J: TRBJ1-1
D: .
CDR3: CASSIDHAAASRAFF

V: TRBV4-3
J: TRBJ2-2
D: .
CDR3: CASSQNGQNTGELFF

V: TRBV12-3/TRBV12-4
J: TRBJ1-3
D: .
CDR3: CASSLEGSTIYF